This TCR beta chain was found in a study of shared clonotypes between healthy human individuals. General observations from the study: Non-shared clonotypes showed lower generation probabilities than clonotypes common to all four donors.

CD45RO-negative CD8 cells positively selected for CCR7 made up the naive population, which excluded terminally differentiated effector memory CD45RA+ cells. The V end lost 4 bases, the J end lost 15 bases, and 13 bases lay between the germline ends. CDR3 length: 11 amino acids. The germline V gene encodes CDR1 MNHNS and CDR2 SASEGT. As concerns this clone: Antigen: not known.

Only in-frame clones appear in the TCRdb table, and some are missing; sequencing was by immunoSEQ multiplex PCR. The sample includes more than 2 million clones, around 93% of them seen just once. This TCR was sampled from a young man in good health. Some clones in this sample may be carry-over from other donors' samples. Material: naive CD8+ T cells from PBMCs. This chain connects TRBV6-1 to TRBJ2-4, with D perhaps matching TRBD1 (6 bases). This CDR3 reads CASSATTGSYF. For the CDR3, the DNA is TGTGCCAGCAGTGCAACGACAGGCTCGTACTTC.